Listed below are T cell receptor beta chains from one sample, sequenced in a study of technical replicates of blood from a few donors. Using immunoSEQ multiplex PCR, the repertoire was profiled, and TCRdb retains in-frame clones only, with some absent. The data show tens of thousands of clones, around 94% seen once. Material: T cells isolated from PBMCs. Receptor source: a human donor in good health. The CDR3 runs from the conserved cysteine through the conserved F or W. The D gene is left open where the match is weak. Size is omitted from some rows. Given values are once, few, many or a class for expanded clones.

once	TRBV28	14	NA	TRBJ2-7	TGTGCCAGCAGTTCTCCAGGGGAATGGAACGAGCAGTACTTC	CASSSPGEWNEQYF
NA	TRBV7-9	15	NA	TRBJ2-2	TGTGCCAGCAGCGTAAGACAGAAATACACCGGGGAGCTGTTTTTT	CASSVRQKYTGELFF
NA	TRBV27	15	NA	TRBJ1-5	TGTGCCAGCAGTTCACAGGGCGGTGTAGGACAGCCCCAGCATTTT	CASSSQGGVGQPQHF
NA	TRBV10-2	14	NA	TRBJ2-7	TGCGCCAGCAGTGAGTCTAGCGTCTCCTACGAGCAGTACTTC	CASSESSVSYEQYF
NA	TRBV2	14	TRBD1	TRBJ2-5	TGTGCCAGCACGAGACAGGGGTCACAAGAGACCCAGTACTTC	CASTRQGSQETQYF
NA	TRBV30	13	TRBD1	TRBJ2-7	TGTGCCTGGAGCTGGGACAGTCCCCACGAGCAGTACTTC	CAWSWDSPHEQYF
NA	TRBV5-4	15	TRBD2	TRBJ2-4	TGTGCCAGCAGCCCTGTAGCGGGATTCAAAAACATTCAGTACTTC	CASSPVAGFKNIQYF
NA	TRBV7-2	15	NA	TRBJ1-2	TGTGCCAGCAGCTCCTACCCGACAGGAAACTATGGCTACACCTTC	CASSSYPTGNYGYTF
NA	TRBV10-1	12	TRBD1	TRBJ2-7	TGCGCCAGCAGTGAAGGGACAGGCCTACTGTACTTC	CASSEGTGLLYF
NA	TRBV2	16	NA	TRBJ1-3	TGTGCCAGTGCGGACTTCTTAAAGGAGCCTGGAAACACCATATATTTT	CASADFLKEPGNTIYF
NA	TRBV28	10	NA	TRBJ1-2	TGTGCCAGCAGGGGGGGAGGCTACACCTTC	CASRGGGYTF
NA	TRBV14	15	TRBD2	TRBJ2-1	TGTGCCAGCAGCCAACTAGCGGGGGCGTACAATGAGCAGTTCTTC	CASSQLAGAYNEQFF
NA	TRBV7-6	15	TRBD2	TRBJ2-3	TGTGCCAGCACCTTTGGGGGGGGTGTCACAGATACGCAGTATTTT	CASTFGGGVTDTQYF
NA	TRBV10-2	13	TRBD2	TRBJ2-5	TGCGCCAGCCGGGGACTAGCGAGAGAGACCCAGTACTTC	CASRGLARETQYF
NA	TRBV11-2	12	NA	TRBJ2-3	TGTGCCAGCAGCCCATCGGGAGATACGCAGTATTTT	CASSPSGDTQYF
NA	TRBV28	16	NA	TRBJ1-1	TGTGCCAGCAGTTTACAAATCGGGACTCCAGACACTGAAGCTTTCTTT	CASSLQIGTPDTEAFF
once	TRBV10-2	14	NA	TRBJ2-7	TGCGCCAGCAGTCTCCGGGACACGTCCTACGAGCAGTACTTC	CASSLRDTSYEQYF
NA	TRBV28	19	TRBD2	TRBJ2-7	TGTGCCAGCAGCACCTACTGGACTAGCGGGGGGAGGGGAAGATACGAGCAGTACTTC	CASSTYWTSGGRGRYEQYF
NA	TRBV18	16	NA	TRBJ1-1	TGTGCCAGCTCACCCGAAGCACTCGGGGTAGGCACTGAAGCTTTCTTT	CASSPEALGVGTEAFF
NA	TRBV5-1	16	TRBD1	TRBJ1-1	TGCGCCAGCAGCTTGGGGTCGACAGGGGTGAACACTGAAGCTTTCTTT	CASSLGSTGVNTEAFF
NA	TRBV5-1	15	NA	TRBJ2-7	TGCGCCAGCAGCTTGGCCGGCAGGCAAACCTACGAGCAGTACTTC	CASSLAGRQTYEQYF
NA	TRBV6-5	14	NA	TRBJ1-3	TGTGCCAGCAGTTACGGACTGCGGGGAAACACCATATATTTT	CASSYGLRGNTIYF
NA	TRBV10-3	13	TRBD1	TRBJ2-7	TGTGCCATCAGTTACAGGGGAAACAACGAGCAGTACTTC	CAISYRGNNEQYF
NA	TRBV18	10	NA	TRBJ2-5	TGTGCCAGCTCCGGAGAGACCCAGTACTTC	CASSGETQYF
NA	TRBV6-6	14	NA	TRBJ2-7	TGTGCCAGCAGCACCGGGACACTTAATTACGAGCAGTACTTC	CASSTGTLNYEQYF
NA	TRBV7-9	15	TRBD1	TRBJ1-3	TGTGCCAGCAGCCCGGGGACAGGATCTGGAAACACCATATATTTT	CASSPGTGSGNTIYF
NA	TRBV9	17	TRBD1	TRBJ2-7	TGTGCCAGCAGCGTAGGGTTCGCCGGGACAGGGCTCTACGAGCAGTACTTC	CASSVGFAGTGLYEQYF
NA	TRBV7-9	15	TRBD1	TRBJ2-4	TGTGCCAGCAGCTTAGGACAGGGGCCCAAAAACATTCAGTACTTC	CASSLGQGPKNIQYF
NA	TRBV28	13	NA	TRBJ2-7	TGTGCCAGCAGCAGGGGGGCCTCCTACGAGCAGTACTTC	CASSRGASYEQYF
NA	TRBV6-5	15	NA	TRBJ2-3	TGTGCCAGCAGTTACCTACGGGGTGGGACAGATACGCAGTATTTT	CASSYLRGGTDTQYF
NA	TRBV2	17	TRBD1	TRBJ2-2	TGTGCCAGCAGCAAGGGGGCGATCCTAAATCCCCCCGGGGAGCTGTTTTTT	CASSKGAILNPPGELFF